This is a list of T cell receptor beta chains from one sample in a study of shared clonotypes between healthy human individuals. The protocol was immunoSEQ multiplex PCR, while the TCRdb copy is restricted to in-frame clones and leaves out a portion. The top ten clones hold around 1.2% of a sample with some 1,900,000 clones, about 95% of them seen once. Sequenced material: naive CD8+ T cells sorted from blood. Source of these receptors: a man between 18 and 35 years old in good health. Each CDR3 is given without its conserved first and last residue.

J: TRBJ1-4; V: TRBV5-1; CDR3: ASSAGRSNEKLF
J: TRBJ2-7; V: TRBV5-1; CDR3: ASSDRAKGYEQY
J: TRBJ2-7; V: TRBV5-1; CDR3: ASSLWWGVSYEQY
J: TRBJ2-7; V: TRBV27; CDR3: ASSQSPQGVEQY
J: TRBJ2-5; V: TRBV12-5; CDR3: ASGLGSETQY
J: TRBJ2-3; V: TRBV5-1; CDR3: ASRGTDSDTQY
J: TRBJ1-3; V: TRBV7-3; CDR3: ASSLGAEGTGNTIY
J: TRBJ2-2; V: TRBV2; CDR3: ASSEGTFGELF
J: TRBJ2-2; V: TRBV13; CDR3: ASSLAAGGPRGELF
J: TRBJ2-7; V: TRBV10-2; CDR3: ASSSLITSGGPFDDEQY
J: TRBJ2-2; V: TRBV10-3; CDR3: AISDPGRAGELF
J: TRBJ1-2; V: TRBV27; CDR3: ASSVQANYGYT
J: TRBJ2-7; V: TRBV29-1; CDR3: SVDPGLDPHEQY
J: TRBJ1-2; V: TRBV5-4; CDR3: ASSPGTVPSYNYGYT
J: TRBJ1-6; V: TRBV9; CDR3: ASSSKGTNSPLH
J: TRBJ2-1; V: TRBV4-1; CDR3: ASSPNPLGNEQF
J: TRBJ2-7; V: TRBV9; CDR3: ASSVGYPSGYEQY
J: TRBJ2-1; V: TRBV5-1; CDR3: ASSPGLAGDNEQF
J: TRBJ2-7; V: TRBV9; CDR3: ASSPFSGTTYEQY
J: TRBJ1-1; V: TRBV4-1; CDR3: ASSQDTQGRLETEAF
J: TRBJ2-2; V: TRBV5-6; CDR3: ASSLTLGGATGELF
J: TRBJ2-2; V: TRBV27; CDR3: ASSFSDRNTGELF
J: TRBJ1-2; V: TRBV2; CDR3: ASSEAEFGFSGYT
J: TRBJ2-7; V: TRBV6-6; CDR3: ASSPYSGRRYEQY
J: TRBJ1-1; V: TRBV5-6; CDR3: ASSNGVTEAF
J: TRBJ2-1; V: TRBV4-3; CDR3: ASSRILAGEHNEQF
J: TRBJ2-4; V: TRBV9; CDR3: ASSAKTGFGIQY
J: TRBJ2-2; V: TRBV9; CDR3: ASSVEREWGTGELF
J: TRBJ2-7; V: TRBV9; CDR3: ASSVGSRTYEQY
J: TRBJ2-1; V: TRBV29-1; CDR3: SVEGGGPNEQF
J: TRBJ2-1; V: TRBV5-6; CDR3: AVPQGWAYNEQF
J: TRBJ1-1; V: TRBV19; CDR3: ASSMESGGTEAF